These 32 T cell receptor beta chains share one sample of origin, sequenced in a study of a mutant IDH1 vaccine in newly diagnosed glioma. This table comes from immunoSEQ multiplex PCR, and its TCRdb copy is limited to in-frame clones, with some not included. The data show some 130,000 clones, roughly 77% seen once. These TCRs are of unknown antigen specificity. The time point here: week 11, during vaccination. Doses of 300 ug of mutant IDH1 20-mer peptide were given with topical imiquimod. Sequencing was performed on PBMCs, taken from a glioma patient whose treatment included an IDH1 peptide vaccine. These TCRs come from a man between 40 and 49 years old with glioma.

CDR3 protein: CASSLLMGRDNSPLHF. The CDR3 region has the DNA TGTGCCAGCTCACTTCTTATGGGACGGGATAATTCACCCCTCCACTTT. The V call is TRBV18, the J call TRBJ1-6; D possibly corresponds to TRBD1 (5 bases). Germline V gene sequence: CDR1 KGHSH, CDR2 LQKENI. V dropped 4 bases and J dropped 5 bases, with 15 bases sitting between them. The CDR3 is 16 residues long.

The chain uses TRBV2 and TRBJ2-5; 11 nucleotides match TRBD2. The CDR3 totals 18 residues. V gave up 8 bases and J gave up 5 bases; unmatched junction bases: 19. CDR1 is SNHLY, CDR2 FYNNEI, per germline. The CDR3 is CASLPRLGVAGGRETQYF. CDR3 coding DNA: TGTGCCAGCCTCCCGAGGCTTGGGGTAGCGGGGGGGAGGGAGACCCAGTACTTC.

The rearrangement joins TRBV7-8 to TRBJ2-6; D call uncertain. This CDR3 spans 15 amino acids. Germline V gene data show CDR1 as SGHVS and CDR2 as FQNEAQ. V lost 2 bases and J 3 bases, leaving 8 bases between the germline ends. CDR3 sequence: CASSLRTGGANVLTF. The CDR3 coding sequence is TGTGCCAGCAGCTTACGGACGGGTGGGGCCAACGTCCTGACTTTC. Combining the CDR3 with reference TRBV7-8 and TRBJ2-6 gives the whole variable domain GAGVSQSPRYKVAKRGQDVALRCDPISGHVSLFWYQQALGQGPEFLTYFQNEAQLDKSGLPSDRFFAERPEGSVSTLKIQRTQQEDSAVYLCASSLRTGGANVLTFGAGSRLTVL.

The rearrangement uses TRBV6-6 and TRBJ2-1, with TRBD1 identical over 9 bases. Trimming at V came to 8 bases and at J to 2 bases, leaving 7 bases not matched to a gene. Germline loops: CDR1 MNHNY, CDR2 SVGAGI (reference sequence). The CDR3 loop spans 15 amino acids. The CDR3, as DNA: TGTGCCAGCGAAATTGGACAGGGGACCTACAATGAGCAGTTCTTC. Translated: CASEIGQGTYNEQFF.

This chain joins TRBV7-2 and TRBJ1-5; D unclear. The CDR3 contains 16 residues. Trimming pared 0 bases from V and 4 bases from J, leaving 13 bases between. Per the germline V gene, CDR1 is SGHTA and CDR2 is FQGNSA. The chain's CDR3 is CASSLAPGRGNQPQHF. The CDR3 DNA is TGTGCCAGCAGCTTAGCGCCTGGACGGGGTAATCAGCCCCAGCATTTT.

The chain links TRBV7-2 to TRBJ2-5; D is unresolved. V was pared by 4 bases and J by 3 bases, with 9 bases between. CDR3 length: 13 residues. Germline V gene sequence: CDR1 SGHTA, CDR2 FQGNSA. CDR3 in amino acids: CASSSTWKETQYF. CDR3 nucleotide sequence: TGTGCCAGCAGCTCCACGTGGAAAGAGACCCAGTACTTC.

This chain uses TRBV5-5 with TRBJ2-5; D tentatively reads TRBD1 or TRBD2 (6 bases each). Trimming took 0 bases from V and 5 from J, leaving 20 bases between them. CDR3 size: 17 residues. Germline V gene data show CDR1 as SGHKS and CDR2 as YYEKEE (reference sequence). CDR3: CASSLAFWGAPRETQYF. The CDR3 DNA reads TGTGCCAGCAGCTTGGCCTTTTGGGGGGCGCCCCGGGAGACCCAGTACTTC. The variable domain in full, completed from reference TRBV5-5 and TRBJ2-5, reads DAGVTQSPTHLIKTRGQQVTLRCSPISGHKSVSWYQQVLGQGPQFIFQYYEKEERGRGNFPDRFSARQFPNYSSELNVNALLLGDSALYLCASSLAFWGAPRETQYFGPGTRLLVL.

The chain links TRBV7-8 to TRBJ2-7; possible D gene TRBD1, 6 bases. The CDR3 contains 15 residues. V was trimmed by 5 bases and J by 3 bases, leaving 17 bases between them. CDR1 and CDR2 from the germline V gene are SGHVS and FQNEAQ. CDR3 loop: CASSPHRVKGYEQYF. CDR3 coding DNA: TGTGCCAGCAGCCCTCACAGGGTTAAGGGCTACGAGCAGTACTTC.

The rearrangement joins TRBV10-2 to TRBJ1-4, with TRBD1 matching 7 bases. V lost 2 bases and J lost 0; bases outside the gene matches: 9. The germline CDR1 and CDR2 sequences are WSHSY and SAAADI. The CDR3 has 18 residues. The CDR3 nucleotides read TGCGCCAGCAGTGAGATGTACCCCGGGACAGCAACTAATGAAAAACTGTTTTTT. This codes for CASSEMYPGTATNEKLFF.

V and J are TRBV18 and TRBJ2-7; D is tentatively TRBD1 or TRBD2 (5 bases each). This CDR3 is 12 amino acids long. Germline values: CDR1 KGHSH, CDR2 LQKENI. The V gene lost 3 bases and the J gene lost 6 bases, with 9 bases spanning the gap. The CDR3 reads CASSPRGGEQYF. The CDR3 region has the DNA TGTGCCAGCTCACCCCGGGGCGGCGAGCAGTACTTC.

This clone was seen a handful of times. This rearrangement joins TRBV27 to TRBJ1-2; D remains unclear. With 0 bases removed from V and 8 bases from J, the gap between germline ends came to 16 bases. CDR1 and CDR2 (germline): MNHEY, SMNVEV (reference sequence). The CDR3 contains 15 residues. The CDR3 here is CASSLSRTNLGGYTF. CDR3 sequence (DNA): TGTGCCAGCAGTTTATCCAGGACTAACCTGGGGGGCTACACCTTC.

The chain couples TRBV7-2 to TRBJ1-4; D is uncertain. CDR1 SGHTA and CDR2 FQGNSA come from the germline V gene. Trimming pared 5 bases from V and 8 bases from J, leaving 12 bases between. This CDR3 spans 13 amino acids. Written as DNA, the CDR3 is TGTGCCAGCAGCCGCGGGCAGCAGGAAAAACTGTTTTTT. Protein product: CASSRGQQEKLFF.

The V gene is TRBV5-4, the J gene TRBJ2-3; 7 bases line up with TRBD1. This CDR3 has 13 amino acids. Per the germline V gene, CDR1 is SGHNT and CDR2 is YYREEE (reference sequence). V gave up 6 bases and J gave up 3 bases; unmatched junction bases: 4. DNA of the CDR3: TGTGCCAGCAATGACAGGGCGACAGATACGCAGTATTTT. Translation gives CASNDRATDTQYF.

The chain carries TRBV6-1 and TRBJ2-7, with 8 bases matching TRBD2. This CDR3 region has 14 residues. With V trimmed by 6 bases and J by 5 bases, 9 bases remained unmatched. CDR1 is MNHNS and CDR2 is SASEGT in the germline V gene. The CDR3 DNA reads TGTGCCAGCAGGCCTCCCGGGACTAGTGACGAGCAGTACTTC. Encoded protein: CASRPPGTSDEQYF.

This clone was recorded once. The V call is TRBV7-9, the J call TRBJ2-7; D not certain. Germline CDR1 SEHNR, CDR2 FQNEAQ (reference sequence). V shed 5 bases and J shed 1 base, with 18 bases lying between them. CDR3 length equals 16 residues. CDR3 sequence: CASSDRLELYSYEQYF. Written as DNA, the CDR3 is TGTGCCAGCAGCGATAGGCTAGAACTATATTCCTACGAGCAGTACTTC.

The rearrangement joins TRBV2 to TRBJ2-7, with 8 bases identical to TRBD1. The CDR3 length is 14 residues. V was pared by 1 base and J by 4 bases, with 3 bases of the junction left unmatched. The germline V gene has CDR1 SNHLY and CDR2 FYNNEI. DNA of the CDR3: TGTGCCAGCAGTGAAGTAGGGGACAGGTACGAGCAGTACTTC. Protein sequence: CASSEVGDRYEQYF. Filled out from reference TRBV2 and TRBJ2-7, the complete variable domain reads EPEVTQTPSHQVTQMGQEVILRCVPISNHLYFYWYRQILGQKVEFLVSFYNNEISEKSEIFDDQFSVERPDGSNFTLKIRSTKLEDSAMYFCASSEVGDRYEQYFGPGTRLTVT.

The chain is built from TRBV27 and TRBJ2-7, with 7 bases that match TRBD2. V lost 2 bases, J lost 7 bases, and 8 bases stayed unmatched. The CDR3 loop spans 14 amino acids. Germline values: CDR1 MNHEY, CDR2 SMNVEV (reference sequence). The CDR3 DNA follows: TGTGCCAGCAGTTTAGGTGAAAGCGGGGTAGAGCAGTACTTC. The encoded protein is CASSLGESGVEQYF.

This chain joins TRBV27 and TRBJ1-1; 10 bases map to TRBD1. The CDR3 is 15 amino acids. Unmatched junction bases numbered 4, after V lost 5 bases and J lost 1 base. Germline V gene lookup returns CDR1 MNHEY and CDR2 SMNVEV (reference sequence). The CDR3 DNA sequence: TGTGCCAGCAGTCCGCGGACAGGGGGGAACACTGAAGCTTTCTTT. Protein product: CASSPRTGGNTEAFF.

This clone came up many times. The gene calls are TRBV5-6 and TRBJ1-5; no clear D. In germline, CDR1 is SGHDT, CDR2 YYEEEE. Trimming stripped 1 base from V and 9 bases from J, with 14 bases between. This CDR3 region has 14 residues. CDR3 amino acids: CASSLRHNLGPQHF. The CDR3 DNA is TGTGCCAGCAGCTTGAGGCACAACCTCGGGCCCCAGCATTTT.

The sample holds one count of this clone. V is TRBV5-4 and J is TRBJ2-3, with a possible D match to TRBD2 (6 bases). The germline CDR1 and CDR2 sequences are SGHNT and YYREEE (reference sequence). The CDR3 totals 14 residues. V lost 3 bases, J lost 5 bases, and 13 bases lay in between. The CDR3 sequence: CASSSGLRGDTQYF. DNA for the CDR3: TGTGCCAGCAGCTCGGGACTGAGAGGAGATACGCAGTATTTT.

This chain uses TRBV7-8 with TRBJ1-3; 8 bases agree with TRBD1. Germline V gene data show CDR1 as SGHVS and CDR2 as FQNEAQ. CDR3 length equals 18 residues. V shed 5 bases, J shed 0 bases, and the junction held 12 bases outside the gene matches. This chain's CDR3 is CASSPQGGTGLSGNTIYF. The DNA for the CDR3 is TGTGCCAGCAGCCCCCAGGGCGGGACAGGTCTCTCTGGAAACACCATATATTTT. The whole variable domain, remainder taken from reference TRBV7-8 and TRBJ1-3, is GAGVSQSPRYKVAKRGQDVALRCDPISGHVSLFWYQQALGQGPEFLTYFQNEAQLDKSGLPSDRFFAERPEGSVSTLKIQRTQQEDSAVYLCASSPQGGTGLSGNTIYFGEGSWLTVV.

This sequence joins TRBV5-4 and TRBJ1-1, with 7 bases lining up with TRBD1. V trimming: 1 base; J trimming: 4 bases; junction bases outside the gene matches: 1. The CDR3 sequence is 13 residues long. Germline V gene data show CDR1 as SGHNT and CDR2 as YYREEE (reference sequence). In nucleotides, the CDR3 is TGTGCCAGCAGCTTGAGGGACAGCACTGAAGCTTTCTTT. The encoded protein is CASSLRDSTEAFF. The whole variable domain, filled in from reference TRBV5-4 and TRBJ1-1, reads ETGVTQSPTHLIKTRGQQVTLRCSSQSGHNTVSWYQQALGQGPQFIFQYYREEENGRGNFPPRFSGLQFPNYSSELNVNALELDDSALYLCASSLRDSTEAFFGQGTRLTVV.

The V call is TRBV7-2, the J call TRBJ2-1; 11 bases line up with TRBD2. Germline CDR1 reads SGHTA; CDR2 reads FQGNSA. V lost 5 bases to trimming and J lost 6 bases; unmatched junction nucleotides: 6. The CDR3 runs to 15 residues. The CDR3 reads CASSPVAGGSNEQFF. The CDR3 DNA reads TGTGCCAGCAGCCCCGTAGCGGGGGGGAGCAATGAGCAGTTCTTC.

This CDR3 is CASSTRLGNTIYF. Here the CDR3 DNA reads TGTGCCAGCAGCACCCGATTGGGAAACACCATATATTTT. This chain joins TRBV9 and TRBJ1-3; D is undetermined. The germline V and J ends were trimmed by 4 bases and 4 bases, with 9 bases remaining between them. Per germline, CDR1 SGDLS and CDR2 YYNGEE. The CDR3 has 13 amino acids.

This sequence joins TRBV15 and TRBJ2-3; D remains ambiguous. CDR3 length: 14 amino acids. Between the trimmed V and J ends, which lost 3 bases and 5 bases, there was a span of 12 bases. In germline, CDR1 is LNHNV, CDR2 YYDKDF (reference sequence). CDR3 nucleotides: TGTGCCACCAGCAGCCGGAAATTGGGAGATACGCAGTATTTT. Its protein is CATSSRKLGDTQYF.

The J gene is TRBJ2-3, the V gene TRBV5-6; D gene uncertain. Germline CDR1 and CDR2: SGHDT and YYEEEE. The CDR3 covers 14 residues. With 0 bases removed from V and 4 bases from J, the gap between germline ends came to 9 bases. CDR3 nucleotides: TGTGCCAGCAGCTTGGTGAGTGCCCCAGATACGCAGTATTTT. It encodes CASSLVSAPDTQYF.

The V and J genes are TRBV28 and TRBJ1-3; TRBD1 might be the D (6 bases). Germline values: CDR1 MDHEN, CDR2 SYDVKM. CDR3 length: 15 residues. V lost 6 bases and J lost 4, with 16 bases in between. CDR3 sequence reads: CASSPGAGTGNTIYF. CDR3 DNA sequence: TGTGCCAGCAGCCCTGGGGCAGGGACAGGAAACACCATATATTTT.

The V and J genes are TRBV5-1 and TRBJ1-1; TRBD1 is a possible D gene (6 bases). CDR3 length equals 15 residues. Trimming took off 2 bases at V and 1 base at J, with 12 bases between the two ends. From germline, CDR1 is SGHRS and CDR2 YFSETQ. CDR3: CASSFGLQGNTEAFF. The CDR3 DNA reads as TGCGCCAGCAGCTTTGGGTTACAGGGGAACACTGAAGCTTTCTTT.

The CDR3 DNA sequence: TGTGCCACCAGCAGAGAGGGATCCTCTAGCGGGGGGCAGGAGACCCAGTACTTC. It is translated as CATSREGSSSGGQETQYF. The chain has TRBV15 and TRBJ2-5, with 11 positions matching TRBD2. Germline CDR1 and CDR2: LNHNV and YYDKDF (reference sequence). This CDR3 is 18 amino acids long. Trimming cost V 0 bases and J 5 bases; bases outside gene matches: 11. The full variable domain, in which reference TRBV15 and TRBJ2-5 provide the parts outside the CDR3, is DAMVIQNPRYQVTQFGKPVTLSCSQTLNHNVMYWYQQKSSQAPKLLFHYYDKDFNNEADTPDNFQSRRPNTSFCFLDIRSPGLGDTAMYLCATSREGSSSGGQETQYFGPGTRLLVL.

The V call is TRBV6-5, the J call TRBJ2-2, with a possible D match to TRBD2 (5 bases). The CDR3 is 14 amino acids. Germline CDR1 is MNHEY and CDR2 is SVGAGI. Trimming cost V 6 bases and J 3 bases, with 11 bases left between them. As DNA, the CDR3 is TGTGCCAGCAGCCTTGGACTTTACACCGGGGAGCTGTTTTTT. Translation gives CASSLGLYTGELFF.

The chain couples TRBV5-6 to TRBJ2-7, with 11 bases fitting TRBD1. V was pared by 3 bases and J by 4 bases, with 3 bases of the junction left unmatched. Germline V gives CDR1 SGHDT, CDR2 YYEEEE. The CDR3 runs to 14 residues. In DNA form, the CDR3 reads TGTGCCAGCAGCTATGGACAGGGGGCATACGAGCAGTACTTC. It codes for CASSYGQGAYEQYF.

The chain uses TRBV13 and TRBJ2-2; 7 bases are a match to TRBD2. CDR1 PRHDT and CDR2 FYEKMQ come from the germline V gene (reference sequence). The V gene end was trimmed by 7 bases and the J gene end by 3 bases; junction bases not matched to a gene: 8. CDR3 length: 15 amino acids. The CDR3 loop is CASMFLAGDTGELFF. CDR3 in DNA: TGTGCCAGCATGTTCCTGGCGGGGGACACCGGGGAGCTGTTTTTT.